The 16 T cell receptor beta chains reported below all come from one sample, sequenced in a study of cytomegalovirus exposure and HLA in healthy donors. Primers: 60 Vbeta forward and 13 Jbeta reverse. Sequencing was performed with immunoSEQ multiplex PCR; in TCRdb, only in-frame clones are kept and a portion is missing. The sample includes about 160,000 clones, 76% of them seen just once. What was sequenced was PBMCs. The receptor source for this set is a man in his fifties or sixties in good health and CMV-seronegative.

This chain uses TRBV5-1 with TRBJ2-5, with 7 nucleotides matching TRBD2. The J call is uncertain, as TRBJ2-7 better fits the DNA end. CDR3 length equals 15 residues. The germline gives CDR1 SGHRS, CDR2 YFSETQ. The CDR3 DNA follows: TGCGCCAGCAGCTGGGGGGGGGATCTCTACTACGAGCAGTACTTC. This gives the protein CASSWGGDLYYEQYF.

The gene calls are TRBV19 and TRBJ1-4, with 8 bases fitting TRBD1. The ends lost 6 bases at V and 5 bases at J; junction bases unmatched: 8. Germline loops: CDR1 LNHDA, CDR2 SQIVND (reference sequence). The CDR3 sequence is 15 residues long. In DNA, the CDR3 is TGTGCCAGTAGGGGGACAGGCGTACTAAATGAAAAACTGTTTTTT. It is translated as CASRGTGVLNEKLFF.

V is TRBV5-1 and J is TRBJ2-5; TRBD1 aligns across 9 bases. This CDR3 region has 15 residues. Germline trimming cut 5 bases from V and 5 bases from J; bases unmatched to any gene: 10. The germline gives CDR1 SGHRS, CDR2 YFSETQ. DNA for the CDR3: TGCGCCAGCAGTTTAGGTGGGACAGGGCGGGAGACCCAGTACTTC. It translates to CASSLGGTGRETQYF.

Turning to this clone: This sample includes further DNA sequences coding for the same CDR3. The genes are TRBV7-2 and TRBJ1-2, with D possibly TRBD1 on 6 matching bases. Germline V gene sequence: CDR1 SGHTA, CDR2 FQGNSA. The CDR3 spans 13 residues. The V end lost 5 bases, the J end lost 2 bases, and 9 bases lay between the germline ends. CDR3 sequence: CASSPGQNYGYTF. The CDR3 DNA reads TGTGCCAGCAGCCCCGGACAGAACTATGGCTACACCTTC.

V gene TRBV6-4 combines with J gene TRBJ2-3; D remains unclear. The CDR3 extends over 16 amino acids. Per germline, CDR1 MRHNA and CDR2 SNTAGT. V dropped 2 bases and J dropped 0 bases, with 12 bases sitting between them. CDR3: CASSDNWRSSTDTQYF. As DNA, the CDR3 is TGTGCCAGCAGTGACAATTGGAGATCTAGCACAGATACGCAGTATTTT.

This rearrangement joins TRBV30 to TRBJ2-7, with D possibly matching TRBD2 (6 bases). Germline V gene data show CDR1 as GTSNPN and CDR2 as SVGIG (reference sequence). Trimming cost V 3 bases and J 7 bases, with 13 bases left between them. The CDR3 is 12 residues long. The CDR3 is CAWRFAGQEQYF. The DNA of the CDR3 is TGTGCCTGGAGATTCGCGGGGCAAGAGCAGTACTTC.

This chain connects TRBV9 to TRBJ2-2, with 12 bases fitting TRBD2. The CDR3 length is 17 residues. Unmatched junction bases numbered 5, after V lost 0 bases and J lost 5 bases. The germline gives CDR1 SGDLS, CDR2 YYNGEE. CDR3: CASSVGLAGAQTGELFF. The CDR3, as DNA: TGTGCCAGCAGCGTAGGACTAGCGGGAGCCCAAACCGGGGAGCTGTTTTTT.

This clone was counted once. The rearrangement joins TRBV28 to TRBJ1-5; D is unresolved. V dropped 6 bases and J dropped 4 bases, with 16 bases sitting between them. Germline V gene sequence: CDR1 MDHEN, CDR2 SYDVKM. This CDR3 spans 15 amino acids. The CDR3: CASSSGSGYNQPQHF. The CDR3 DNA is TGTGCCAGCAGCTCGGGCTCGGGGTATAATCAGCCCCAGCATTTT.

The chain is built from TRBV7-6 and TRBJ2-2; 9 bases map to TRBD2. The CDR3 has 17 amino acids. The ends lost 3 bases at V and 3 bases at J; junction bases unmatched: 8. Germline lookup yields CDR1 SGHVS and CDR2 FNYEAQ. CDR3 loop: CASSLVGLAGYTGELFF. Written as DNA, the CDR3 is TGTGCCAGCAGCTTGGTCGGGCTAGCGGGGTACACCGGGGAGCTGTTTTTT.

The chain links TRBV5-6 to TRBJ2-3; TRBD2 aligns across 15 bases. Looked up from germline, CDR1 is SGHDT and CDR2 is YYEEEE. The CDR3 runs to 19 residues. V dropped 3 bases and J dropped 5; count of bases not matched to a gene: 13. CDR3 nucleotides: TGTGCCAGCAGCTCGGGGGCCCGGACTAGCGGGGGGGCAGTAGATACGCAGTATTTT. Its protein is CASSSGARTSGGAVDTQYF.

The chain joins TRBV27 to TRBJ2-7; a weak D match, TRBD1 (6 bases). V shed 5 bases and J shed 3 bases, with 11 bases lying between them. Germline CDR1 reads MNHEY; CDR2 reads SMNVEV (reference sequence). CDR3 length: 13 amino acids. Here the CDR3 reads CASSPTGHYEQYF. CDR3 coding DNA: TGTGCCAGCAGTCCCACAGGGCACTACGAGCAGTACTTC.

This chain uses TRBV28 with TRBJ1-1; D is possibly TRBD1 (6 bases). Per germline, CDR1 MDHEN and CDR2 SYDVKM. The CDR3 sequence is 15 residues long. Trimming cost V 5 bases and J 1 base, with 14 bases left between them. The CDR3 spells CASSRPGHPNTEAFF. CDR3 sequence (DNA): TGTGCCAGCAGTCGCCCGGGACACCCGAACACTGAAGCTTTCTTT.

This clone occurred once. V usage is TRBV2 and J usage is TRBJ2-6; D not resolved. Trimming shortened V by 6 bases and J by 0 bases, and 6 bases separated the two germline ends. Germline V lookup: CDR1 SNHLY, CDR2 FYNNEI. The CDR3 runs 14 residues. CDR3 sequence: CASRLSSGANVLTF. CDR3 coding DNA: TGTGCCAGCAGGCTGAGCTCTGGGGCCAACGTCCTGACTTTC.

J is TRBJ2-1 and V is TRBV18, with a possible D match to TRBD2 (7 bases). CDR1 KGHSH and CDR2 LQKENI come from the germline V gene. Trimming stripped 5 bases from V and 7 bases from J, with 18 bases between. The CDR3 length is 15 residues. The CDR3, as DNA: TGTGCCAGCTCATCACTCGCGGGGGCTTGGAATGAGCAGTTCTTC. Amino acids: CASSSLAGAWNEQFF. The variable domain in full, with the rest retrieved from reference TRBV18 and TRBJ2-1, is NAGVMQNPRHLVRRRGQEARLRCSPMKGHSHVYWYRQLPEEGLKFMVYLQKENIIDESGMPKERFSAEFPKEGPSILRIQQVVRGDSAAYFCASSSLAGAWNEQFFGPGTRLTVL.

The chain joins TRBV9 to TRBJ1-2; 9 bases fit TRBD1. The trim removed 3 bases at V and 4 bases at J, leaving 7 bases unmatched. The CDR3 loop spans 15 amino acids. Germline loops: CDR1 SGDLS, CDR2 YYNGEE. This CDR3 reads CASSEEETGGYGYTF. As DNA, the CDR3 is TGTGCCAGCAGCGAAGAAGAGACAGGGGGCTATGGCTACACCTTC.

V usage is TRBV28 and J usage is TRBJ1-5, with 9 bases aligning to TRBD1. The CDR3 loop spans 16 amino acids. The germline CDR1 and CDR2 sequences are MDHEN and SYDVKM. The V and J ends lost 4 bases and 0 bases, in that order; junction bases with no gene match: 4. CDR3 protein: CASSSGTGNSNQPQHF. For the CDR3, the DNA is TGTGCCAGCAGTTCCGGGACAGGGAATAGCAATCAGCCCCAGCATTTT.